This TCR beta chain was profiled in a study of tumor-infiltrating lymphocytes in oesophageal squamous cell carcinoma. MiXCR, applied by TCRdb to the PCR reads, yields one record per CDR3 protein. The sample includes 9,000 or so distinct CDR3 sequences, 60% to 70% seen only once; the top ten take approximately 40%. V was shortened by 5 bases and J by 4 bases, with 23 bases between the two germline ends. Germline V lookup: CDR1 SGHVS, CDR2 FQNEAQ. The CDR3 contains 17 residues. The sample comprised esophageal tumor tissue. The sequence was collected from a female donor with esophageal squamous cell carcinoma. The V and J genes are TRBV7-8 and TRBJ2-5; D is possibly TRBD2 (7 bases). The DNA for the CDR3 is TGTGCCAGCAGCGCCCGAACAGGGCGGGGGAGTGTAGAGACCCAGTACTTC. This sequence encodes CASSARTGRGSVETQYF. The variable domain in full, with the rest retrieved from reference TRBV7-8 and TRBJ2-5, is GAGVSQSPRYKVAKRGQDVALRCDPISGHVSLFWYQQALGQGPEFLTYFQNEAQLDKSGLPSDRFFAERPEGSVSTLKIQRTQQEDSAVYLCASSARTGRGSVETQYFGPGTRLLVL.